Included here is one T cell receptor (beta chain) sequence, with context. No antigen is known for it. Within one base of it there is no much larger clone, and no base qualities were kept. This entry is derived from a study of blood T cell repertoires in COVID-19 (dated by TCRdb to about 2020). Background on the whole study: The collaborator samples originated in the United States, Italy and Spain and spanned the acute and convalescent phases of COVID-19. The material from the prospective study consisted of cDNA or gDNA derived from T cells, B-cell-depleted T cells, or PBMCs. Subjects who had been exposed to COVID-19, were actively infected with it, or had recovered from it provided the deeply sampled blood TCRbeta repertoires that made up the dataset. The repertoires were made available in a free public database intended to serve as a resource for research on the immune response to SARS-CoV-2. The samples were drawn from the first 160 participants of the ongoing ImmuneRACE study and from some 1,300 subjects provided by 6 global collaborators. The sample metadata nearly always contained a de-identified subject ID, COVID-19 status, age in years and sex. HLA class I and class II types, where available, came from metadata supplied by the sample provider rather than from assay-based typing. What the work shows at the level of the full study, not this receptor alone: The amount of clinical and demographic metadata varied by source and participant and was provided uncurated.

Cut back by 8 bases and 7 bases, the V and J ends lie 11 bases apart. From the germline V gene, CDR1 is SNHLY and CDR2 is FYNNEI. CDR3 length: 11 amino acids, cysteine to phenylalanine. Just the 33-base CDR3 DNA is kept, in frame starting at base 1. The immunoSEQ Assay, a bias-controlled multiplex PCR, was used to amplify TCRbeta CDR3 regions from genomic DNA. The authors processed their data as follows. The number of nucleated cells in each sample was estimated by amplification of reference gene primers within the assay. To quantify the absolute abundance of each unique TCRbeta CDR3 rearrangement, sequence reads were collapsed and filtered. For each sample, productive Simpson clonality was calculated as the square root of Simpson's diversity index over productive rearrangements. Imported from immuneACCESS, the table was reduced by TCRdb to in-frame sequences with V and J called. These copies leave out some clones; in studies compared against another copy, an unresolved V gene accounts for under half, and the cause of the remainder is not known. The V and J calls and clone size were taken over from that table, and D and trimming were inferred from the DNA. In this sample the table shows about 26,000 clones, 85% to 95% of which occur a single time. The leading ten clones occupy roughly 2% of the sample.

Collaborating institutions collected whole blood in K2EDTA tubes following their own protocols. Collaborator samples were shipped for TCRbeta analysis as frozen whole blood, isolated PBMCs, or DNA extracted from either sample type. This chain joins TRBV2 to TRBJ1-1; no D segment can be confidently identified. Sequenced sample: peripheral blood. The TCR originated in a human donor in a cohort sampled during active COVID-19. The DNA sequence is as follows: TGTGCCAGCTGGAGTACAATTGAAGCTTTCTTT. Protein translation: CASWSTIEAFF.